This T cell receptor (beta chain) is from a study of blood T cell repertoires in COVID-19. Study as a whole: The United States, Italy and Spain supplied acute and convalescent COVID-19 samples. T cells, B-cell-depleted T cells, or PBMCs provided the cDNA or gDNA that served as material.

Trimming took off 2 bases at V and 0 bases at J, with 8 bases between the two ends. The germline V gene encodes CDR1 SGDLS and CDR2 YYNGEE. The CDR3 consists of 14 residues. Authors' methods: Amplifying reference gene primers gave estimates of nucleated cell counts. The table came from immunoSEQ multiplex PCR; TCRdb's copy has only in-frame clones and leaves some out. V and J calls and clone size come straight from that table; D and trimming were deduced from the DNA. Of a few hundred thousand clones listed, about 86% are singletons. V is TRBV9 and J is TRBJ1-1; no reliable D call. This clonotype was obtained from a woman in her twenties or thirties who had recovered from COVID-19. The sample consisted of peripheral blood. Here the CDR3 reads CASSVKGVNTEAFF. CDR3 bases: TGTGCCAGCAGCGTTAAGGGAGTGAACACTGAAGCTTTCTTT.